This is a list of T cell receptor beta chains from one sample in a study of T cell changes during pregnancy in multiple sclerosis. Generated by immunoSEQ multiplex PCR, the TCRdb table keeps only in-frame clones and is missing some. Here the sample spans tens of thousands of clones, around 92% being singletons. Source: CD4+ T cells from peripheral blood mononuclear cells, taken in the third trimester of pregnancy. Receptors were obtained from a female donor with multiple sclerosis, enrolled in a pregnancy study. Each CDR3 is given with its conserved first and last residue. Fields, in order: clone size, J gene, V gene, CDR3 length, D gene, CDR3 DNA, CDR3 protein. A D gene is named only where the DNA matches it firmly. Clone size is stated in some rows and not others, as once, few, many or a class when expanded.

>NA|TRBJ2-7|TRBV6-1|13|TRBD1
TGTGCCAGCAGTCGGACAGGATTCTACGAGCAGTACTTC
CASSRTGFYEQYF
>NA|TRBJ2-7|TRBV19|12|NA
TGTGCCAGTAGTATGGTGAGCCGCGAGCAGTACTTC
CASSMVSREQYF
>once|TRBJ2-1|TRBV13|11|NA
TGTGCCAGCAGCTTTGTAGATGAGCAGTTCTTC
CASSFVDEQFF
>NA|TRBJ2-5|TRBV2|13|NA
TGTGCCAGCAGTGAGGGGCGCGTGGGGACCCAGTACTTC
CASSEGRVGTQYF
>NA|TRBJ2-3|TRBV4-1|17|TRBD2
TGCGCCAGCAGCCAACCCTTAGCGGGAGGATGGGCCAATACGCAGTATTTT
CASSQPLAGGWANTQYF
>NA|TRBJ2-7|TRBV5-1|14|NA
TGCGCCAGCAGCTTGGACGGGAGCGGCTACGAGCAGTACTTC
CASSLDGSGYEQYF
>NA|TRBJ1-3|TRBV19|16|NA
TGTGCCAGTAGTTTCTTGACACCGAGCTCTGGAAACACCATATATTTT
CASSFLTPSSGNTIYF
>NA|TRBJ2-7|TRBV25-1|13|TRBD2
TGTGCCAGCAGGACTAGCGGGACATACGAGCAGTACTTC
CASRTSGTYEQYF
>NA|TRBJ2-7|TRBV7-9|18|TRBD2
TGTGCCAGCAGCTTTAGTATTAGAGGGACTACTGGTAGGTACGAGCAGTACTTC
CASSFSIRGTTGRYEQYF
>few|TRBJ2-3|TRBV7-2|16|TRBD2
TGTGCCAGCAGCTGGAGACTAGCGGGAGGGCCAGATACGCAGTATTTT
CASSWRLAGGPDTQYF
>NA|TRBJ2-1|TRBV6-6|14|NA
TGTGCCAGCTTTCCGGGGGTCGCCAGCAATGAGCAGTTCTTC
CASFPGVASNEQFF
>NA|TRBJ1-2|TRBV6-4|13|NA
TGTGCCAGCAGCCAACAGGGATCCTATGGCTACACCTTC
CASSQQGSYGYTF
>NA|TRBJ2-7|TRBV6-5|16|NA
TGTGCCAGCAGTTACCCCAAGAGAATCAAATCCTACGAGCAGTACTTC
CASSYPKRIKSYEQYF
>NA|TRBJ2-1|TRBV6-5|15|TRBD2
TGTGCCAGCAGTTACCCTTTGACTAGCGGGAGGGCCGAGTTCTTC
CASSYPLTSGRAEFF
>NA|TRBJ1-1|TRBV7-2|11|NA
TGTGCCAGCAGCCGGAACACTGAAGCTTTCTTT
CASSRNTEAFF
>NA|TRBJ2-3|TRBV28|15|TRBD2
TGTGCCAGCAGGTCGCGGGACTACCCGACAGATACGCAGTATTTT
CASRSRDYPTDTQYF
>NA|TRBJ2-1|TRBV6-4|15|TRBD2
TGTGCCAGCCTCTCTAGCGGTAGATTCTACAATGAGCAGTTCTTC
CASLSSGRFYNEQFF
>NA|TRBJ2-1|TRBV29-1|15|NA
TGCAGCGCCCCAAACCCCCGGGGATCCTACAATGAGCAGTTCTTC
CSAPNPRGSYNEQFF
>NA|TRBJ2-1|TRBV7-9|12|TRBD1
TGTGCCAGCAGCTTAGAATGGACAGGGGAGTTCTTC
CASSLEWTGEFF
>NA|TRBJ2-5|TRBV5-4|16|TRBD2
TGTGCCAGCAGCTTGACGCCTAGCGGGGCCCGGGAGACCCAGTACTTC
CASSLTPSGARETQYF
>NA|TRBJ2-7|TRBV5-6|14|TRBD1
TGTGCCAGCAGTCCCCAGGGGGCGACCTACGAGCAGTACTTC
CASSPQGATYEQYF
>NA|TRBJ2-7|TRBV6-5|15|TRBD2
TGTGCCAGCATCGCTAGCGGGAGGCCTCCCTACGAGCAGTACTTC
CASIASGRPPYEQYF
>NA|TRBJ2-3|TRBV2|15|TRBD2
TGTGCCAGCAGTTATCTAGCGGTAGGCACAGATACGCAGTATTTT
CASSYLAVGTDTQYF
>NA|TRBJ2-1|TRBV5-1|16|TRBD2
TGCGCCAGCAGTTCCGGACTAGCGGGAGCCTACAATGAGCAGTTCTTC
CASSSGLAGAYNEQFF
>NA|TRBJ2-7|TRBV29-1|12|TRBD1
TGCAGCGGGGGGACAGGGGCTTACGAGCAGTACTTC
CSGGTGAYEQYF
>NA|TRBJ1-2|TRBV5-6|15|TRBD1
TGTGCCAGCAGCTTCCGGGACAGGGTAAACTATGGCTACACCTTC
CASSFRDRVNYGYTF
>NA|TRBJ2-3|TRBV5-1|13|NA
TGCGCCAGCGGGACTGGAAGCACAGATACGCAGTATTTT
CASGTGSTDTQYF
>NA|TRBJ2-3|TRBV29-1|12|NA
TGCAGCGTTACACCCAACGAATATACGCAGTATTTT
CSVTPNEYTQYF
>NA|TRBJ2-7|TRBV5-1|15|TRBD2
TGCGCCAGCAGCCCCCTCGCCAGCGGGGGCTACGAGCAGTACTTC
CASSPLASGGYEQYF
>once|TRBJ1-5|TRBV5-1|15|NA
TGCGCCAGCAGCTTGGATGGTCAGGGGAGTCAGCCCCAGCATTTT
CASSLDGQGSQPQHF
>NA|TRBJ2-7|TRBV19|14|NA
TGTGCCAGTAGTATAGCAGGGTCGAGTTACGAGCAGTACTTC
CASSIAGSSYEQYF
>NA|TRBJ2-2|TRBV19|16|TRBD1
TGTGCCAGTAAGGCCGACAGGGAAGGGTACACCGGGGAGCTGTTTTTT
CASKADREGYTGELFF
>NA|TRBJ2-5|TRBV2|15|TRBD2
TGTGCCAGCAGTGACCCTAGCGGGAGAGGACAGACCCAGTACTTC
CASSDPSGRGQTQYF
>NA|TRBJ2-1|TRBV28|15|TRBD2
TGTGCCAGCCTTCTAGCCGGGAGGGGCTACAATGAGCAGTTCTTC
CASLLAGRGYNEQFF
>NA|TRBJ1-2|TRBV28|14|NA
TGTGCCAGCAGTTCCACGACAGGCCTCTATGGCTACACCTTC
CASSSTTGLYGYTF